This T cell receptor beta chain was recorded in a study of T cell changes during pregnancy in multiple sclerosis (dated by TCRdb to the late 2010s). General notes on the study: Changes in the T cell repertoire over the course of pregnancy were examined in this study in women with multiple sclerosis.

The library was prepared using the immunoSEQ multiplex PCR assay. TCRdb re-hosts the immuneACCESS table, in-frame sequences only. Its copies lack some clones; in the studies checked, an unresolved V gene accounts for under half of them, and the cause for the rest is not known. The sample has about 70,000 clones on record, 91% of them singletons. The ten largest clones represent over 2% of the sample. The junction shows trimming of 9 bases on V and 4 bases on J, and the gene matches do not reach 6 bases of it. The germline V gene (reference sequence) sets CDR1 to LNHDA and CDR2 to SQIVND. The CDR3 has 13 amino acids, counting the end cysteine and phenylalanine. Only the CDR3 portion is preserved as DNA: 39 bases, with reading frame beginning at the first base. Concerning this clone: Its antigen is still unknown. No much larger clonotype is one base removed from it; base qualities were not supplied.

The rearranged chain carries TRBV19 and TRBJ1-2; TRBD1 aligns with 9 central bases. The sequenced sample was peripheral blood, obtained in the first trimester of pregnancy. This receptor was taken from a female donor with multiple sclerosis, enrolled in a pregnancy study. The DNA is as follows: TGTGCCAGCGGCCCGGGACAGGGCTATGGCTACACCTTC. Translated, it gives CASGPGQGYGYTF.